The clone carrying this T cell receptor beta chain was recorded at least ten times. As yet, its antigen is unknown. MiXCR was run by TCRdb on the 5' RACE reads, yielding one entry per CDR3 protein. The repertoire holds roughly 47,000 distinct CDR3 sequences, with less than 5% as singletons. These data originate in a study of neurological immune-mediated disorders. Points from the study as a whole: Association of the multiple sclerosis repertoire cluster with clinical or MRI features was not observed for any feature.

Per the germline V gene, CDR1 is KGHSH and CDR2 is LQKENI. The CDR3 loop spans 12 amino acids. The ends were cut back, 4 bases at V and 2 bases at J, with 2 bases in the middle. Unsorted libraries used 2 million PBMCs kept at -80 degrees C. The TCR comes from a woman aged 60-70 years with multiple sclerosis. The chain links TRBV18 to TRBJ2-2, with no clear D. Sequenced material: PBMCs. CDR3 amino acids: CASSRNTGELFF. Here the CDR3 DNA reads TGTGCCAGCTCACGAAACACCGGGGAGCTGTTTTTT.